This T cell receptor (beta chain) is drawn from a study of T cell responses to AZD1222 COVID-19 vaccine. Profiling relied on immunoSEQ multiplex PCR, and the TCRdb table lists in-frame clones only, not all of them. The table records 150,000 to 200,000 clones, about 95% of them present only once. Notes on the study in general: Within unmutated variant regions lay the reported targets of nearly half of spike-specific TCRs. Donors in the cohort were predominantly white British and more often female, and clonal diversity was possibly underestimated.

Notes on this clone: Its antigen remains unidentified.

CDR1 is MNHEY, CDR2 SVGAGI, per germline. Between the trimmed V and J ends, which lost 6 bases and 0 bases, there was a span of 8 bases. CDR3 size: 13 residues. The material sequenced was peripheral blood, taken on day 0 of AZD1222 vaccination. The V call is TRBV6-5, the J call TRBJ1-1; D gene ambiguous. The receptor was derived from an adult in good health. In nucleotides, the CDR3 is TGTGCCAGCAGCGCGACGGTGAACACTGAAGCTTTCTTT. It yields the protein CASSATVNTEAFF.